This T cell receptor (beta chain) was identified during a study of beta chain features in type 1 diabetes. Whole-study context: No patient-donor differences in age, gender, total cells or subset yield.

Study findings and constraints: HLA effects on TCRB rearrangement stayed unresolved here.

Every single donor gave one heparinised blood draw, and these averaged roughly 100 mL. The sequenced template was cDNA made from the entire isolated RNA. Profiling relied on immunoSEQ multiplex PCR, and the TCRdb table lists in-frame clones only, not all of them. The data contain 850,000 to 900,000 clones, around a sixth of them singletons. Turning to this clone: Its antigen remains unknown.

There are 15 residues in the CDR3. V was shortened by 1 base and J by 1 base, with 10 bases between the two germline ends. The germline CDR1 and CDR2 sequences are SGHTA and FQGNSA. The sequencing sample was made of naive CD4+ T cells from blood. The TCR sequence derives from a young woman in good health. The V call is TRBV7-2, the J call TRBJ2-5, with D unresolved. CDR3 in DNA: TGTGCCAGCAGCTTAGGTCGTCACAGCCAAGAGACCCAGTACTTC. It specifies CASSLGRHSQETQYF. Full variable domain (rest looked up from reference TRBV7-2 and TRBJ2-5): GAGVSQSPSNKVTEKGKDVELRCDPISGHTALYWYRQSLGQGLEFLIYFQGNSAPDKSGLPSDRFSAERTGGSVSTLTIQRTQQEDSAVYLCASSLGRHSQETQYFGPGTRLLVL.